What follows are 6 T cell receptor beta chains derived from one specimen sequenced in a study of blood T cell repertoires in COVID-19. Profiled with immunoSEQ multiplex PCR; TCRdb holds only in-frame clones, not every one. The profile covers some 150,000 clones, with approximately 89% appearing a single time and 1.5% to 2% taken by the ten largest. The material sequenced was peripheral blood. These receptors were taken from a human donor in a cohort sampled during active COVID-19.

V usage is TRBV4-1 and J usage is TRBJ1-1; 7 nucleotides align to TRBD1. The length of the CDR3 is 18 residues. Germline CDR1 reads MGHRA; CDR2 reads YSYEKL. V gave up 2 bases and J gave up 0 bases; unmatched junction bases: 12. CDR3 DNA sequence: TGCGCCAGCAGCCAACAGGGGACAGTGAACGTAATGAACACTGAAGCTTTCTTT. This codes for CASSQQGTVNVMNTEAFF.

V usage is TRBV3-1 (or the pseudogene TRBV3-2) and J usage is TRBJ2-3; 9 nucleotides agree with TRBD1. V was pared by 5 bases and J by 5 bases, with 14 bases of the junction left unmatched. The CDR3 length is 17 residues. In germline, CDR1 is LGHDT, CDR2 YNNKEL (reference sequence). Here the CDR3 DNA reads TGTGCCAGCAGCAAATCCGGGACAGGGTTTAGGAAAGATACGCAGTATTTT. Protein sequence: CASSKSGTGFRKDTQYF.

V is TRBV5-1 and J is TRBJ1-2, with D maybe TRBD1 (5 bases). This CDR3 comprises 15 residues. Trimming pared 0 bases from V and 4 bases from J, leaving 13 bases between. Looked up from germline, CDR1 is SGHRS and CDR2 is YFSETQ. In nucleotides, the CDR3 is TGCGCCAGCAGCTTGGCCTTTCAGGGTCTCTATGGCTACACCTTC. Amino acid sequence: CASSLAFQGLYGYTF. The complete variable domain, with remaining parts taken from reference TRBV5-1 and TRBJ1-2, reads KAGVTQTPRYLIKTRGQQVTLSCSPISGHRSVSWYQQTPGQGLQFLFEYFSETQRNKGNFPGRFSGRQFSNSRSEMNVSTLELGDSALYLCASSLAFQGLYGYTFGSGTRLTVV.

This clone was detected only a few times. The chain employs TRBV27 and TRBJ2-7; 11 bases match TRBD1. The CDR3 sequence is 13 residues long. Germline trimming cut 6 bases from V and 7 bases from J; bases unmatched to any gene: 5. Per germline, CDR1 MNHEY and CDR2 SMNVEV (reference sequence). The CDR3 DNA reads as TGTGCCAGCAGCGAGGGACAGGGGGTGGAGCAGTACTTC. Its translation is CASSEGQGVEQYF.

The chain combines TRBV4-1 with TRBJ2-7, with 10 bases lining up with TRBD2. Trimming removed 5 bases from V and 7 bases from J; junction bases left unmatched: 11. Germline CDR1 is MGHRA and CDR2 is YSYEKL. The CDR3 covers 15 residues. CDR3 region: CASSSGTSAPWEQYF. CDR3 nucleotides: TGCGCCAGCAGCTCCGGGACTAGCGCCCCATGGGAGCAGTACTTC.

The rearrangement joins TRBV6-5 to TRBJ1-3, with 8 bases fitting TRBD1. The CDR3 sequence is 15 residues long. V shed 2 bases, J shed 4 bases, and the junction held 4 bases outside the gene matches. CDR1 is MNHEY, CDR2 SVGAGI, per germline. CDR3 region: CASSYGQGSGNTIYF. CDR3 in DNA: TGTGCCAGCAGTTACGGACAGGGCTCCGGAAACACCATATATTTT.